This passage covers 11 T cell receptor beta chains from one sample sequenced in a study of graft-versus-host responses after intestinal transplantation. No antigens are known for them. Repertoires were generated with immunoSEQ multiplex PCR, while TCRdb's copy carries only in-frame clones and drops some. The repertoire holds under 150,000 clones, 90% seen once, with 0.15% to 0.2% in the top ten. The source material was unstimulated CD4+ T cells sorted from spleen or lymph node cells, sampled before intestinal transplant. Receptor source: a human donor who received an intestinal transplant.

The CDR3 spells CASSQEWTGVSYEQYF. The CDR3 DNA reads TGTGCCAGCAGCCAAGAGTGGACAGGGGTTTCCTACGAGCAGTACTTC. This rearrangement joins TRBV14 to TRBJ2-7; TRBD1 matches 9 bases. The length of the CDR3 is 16 residues. V lost 0 bases, J lost 1 base, and 4 bases stayed unmatched. Germline V gives CDR1 SGHDN, CDR2 FVKESK.

The chain couples TRBV5-6 to TRBJ1-2, with 7 bases that match TRBD1. The CDR3 runs 13 residues. Trimming at V came to 4 bases and at J to 8 bases, leaving 8 bases not matched to a gene. In germline, CDR1 is SGHDT, CDR2 YYEEEE. The CDR3 here is CASSRGTEWGYTF. DNA of the CDR3: TGTGCCAGCAGCCGCGGGACAGAGTGGGGCTACACCTTC.

V usage is TRBV4-1 and J usage is TRBJ1-4, with D possibly matching TRBD1 (5 bases). CDR1 is MGHRA, CDR2 YSYEKL, per germline. This CDR3 is 16 amino acids long. Trimming took off 4 bases at V and 4 bases at J, with 16 bases between the two ends. CDR3 loop: CASSPQEGKGNEKLFF. DNA of the CDR3: TGCGCCAGCAGCCCCCAGGAGGGGAAGGGTAATGAAAAACTGTTTTTT.

The chain joins TRBV18 to TRBJ1-5, with TRBD1 identical over 7 bases. The CDR3 contains 14 residues. The germline V gene encodes CDR1 KGHSH and CDR2 LQKENI. J lost 3 bases, V lost 3 bases, and 2 bases had no gene match. This CDR3 is CASSPDRNNQPQHF. As DNA, the CDR3 is TGTGCCAGCTCACCGGACAGGAACAATCAGCCCCAGCATTTT. The entire variable domain, with the rest obtained from reference TRBV18 and TRBJ1-5, is as follows: NAGVMQNPRHLVRRRGQEARLRCSPMKGHSHVYWYRQLPEEGLKFMVYLQKENIIDESGMPKERFSAEFPKEGPSILRIQQVVRGDSAAYFCASSPDRNNQPQHFGDGTRLSIL.

Here the CDR3 reads CASSGRTGGNEQFF. In DNA, the CDR3 is TGTGCCAGCAGCGGGAGGACAGGGGGGAATGAGCAGTTCTTC. The chain joins TRBV9 to TRBJ2-1, with 10 bases matching TRBD1. The CDR3 length is 14 residues. Trimming took 3 bases from V and 7 from J; bases not matched to a gene: 4. Germline-derived CDR1 and CDR2 are SGDLS and YYNGEE.

V gene TRBV5-1 combines with J gene TRBJ2-7; no clear D. Germline assignment: CDR1 SGHRS and CDR2 YFSETQ. Trimming stripped 0 bases from V and 3 bases from J, with 10 bases between. This CDR3 region has 14 residues. CDR3: CASSLVLGGYEQYF. CDR3 in DNA: TGCGCCAGCAGCTTGGTCCTCGGCGGCTACGAGCAGTACTTC.

This sequence joins TRBV5-1 and TRBJ2-1, with 7 positions matching TRBD2. In germline, CDR1 is SGHRS, CDR2 YFSETQ. The CDR3 runs to 16 residues. With 3 bases clipped from V and 5 bases from J, the junction kept 11 bases outside the gene matches. The CDR3 protein is CASSSGPRLADNEQFF. CDR3 DNA: TGCGCCAGCAGCTCGGGGCCTCGACTAGCAGACAATGAGCAGTTCTTC.

The chain employs TRBV7-2 and TRBJ2-7; 8 bases are shared with TRBD1. Germline CDR1 and CDR2: SGHTA and FQGNSA. V gave up 4 bases and J gave up 3 bases; unmatched junction bases: 5. CDR3 length equals 14 residues. CDR3 residues: CASSSHTGGYEQYF. The CDR3 DNA reads as TGTGCCAGCAGCTCGCATACAGGGGGCTACGAGCAGTACTTC.

V gene TRBV6-1 combines with J gene TRBJ2-7; 13 positions match TRBD2. This CDR3 has 13 amino acids. V gave up 4 bases and J gave up 7 bases; unmatched junction bases: 1. CDR1 and CDR2 from the germline V gene are MNHNS and SASEGT. As DNA, the CDR3 is TGTGCCAGCAGTGGACTAGCGGGAGGAGAGCAGTACTTC. Its translation: CASSGLAGGEQYF.

The chain recombines TRBV21-1 with TRBJ1-6; the D segment call TRBD1 is taken from the table without a DNA check. TRBV21-1 is a documented pseudogene. This CDR3 spans 14 amino acids. CDR3 nucleotides: TGTGCCAGCAGCACGCCGACAGGGAATTCACCCCTCCACTTT. Its protein product is CASSTPTGNSPLHF.

The V and J genes are TRBV6-6 and TRBJ2-5; TRBD1 might be the D (5 bases). Germline CDR1 reads MNHNY; CDR2 reads SVGAGI (reference sequence). Trimming stripped 5 bases from V and 4 bases from J, with 5 bases between. The CDR3 sequence is 11 residues long. The CDR3 DNA reads as TGTGCCAGCAGTACAGGAGAGACCCAGTACTTC. Its translation is CASSTGETQYF.